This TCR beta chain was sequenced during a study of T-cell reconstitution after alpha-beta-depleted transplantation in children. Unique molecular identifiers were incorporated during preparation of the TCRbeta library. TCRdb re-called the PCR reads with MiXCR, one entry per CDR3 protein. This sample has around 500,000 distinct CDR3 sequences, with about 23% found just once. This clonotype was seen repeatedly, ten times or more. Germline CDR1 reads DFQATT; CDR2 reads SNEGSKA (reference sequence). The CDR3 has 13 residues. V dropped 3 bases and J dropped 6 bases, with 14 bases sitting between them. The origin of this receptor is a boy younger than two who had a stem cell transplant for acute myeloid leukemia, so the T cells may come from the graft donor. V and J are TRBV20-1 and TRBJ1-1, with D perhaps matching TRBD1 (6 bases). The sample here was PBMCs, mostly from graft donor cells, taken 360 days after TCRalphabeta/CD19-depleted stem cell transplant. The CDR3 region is CSASSGDKPEAFF. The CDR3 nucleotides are TGCAGTGCTAGCTCGGGGGACAAACCTGAAGCTTTCTTT.